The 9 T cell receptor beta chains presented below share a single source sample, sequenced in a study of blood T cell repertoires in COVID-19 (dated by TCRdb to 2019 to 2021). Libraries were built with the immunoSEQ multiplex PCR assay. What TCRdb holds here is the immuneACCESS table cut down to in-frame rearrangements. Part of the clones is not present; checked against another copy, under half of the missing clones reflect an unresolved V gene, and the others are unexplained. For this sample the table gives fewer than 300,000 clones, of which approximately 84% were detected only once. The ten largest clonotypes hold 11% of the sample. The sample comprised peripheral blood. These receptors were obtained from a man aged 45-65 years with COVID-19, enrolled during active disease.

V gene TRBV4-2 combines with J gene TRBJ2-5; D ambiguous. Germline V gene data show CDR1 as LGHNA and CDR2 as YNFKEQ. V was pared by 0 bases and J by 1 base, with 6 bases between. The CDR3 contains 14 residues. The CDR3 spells CASSQDPGQETQYF. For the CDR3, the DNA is TGTGCCAGCAGCCAAGATCCCGGCCAAGAGACCCAGTACTTC.

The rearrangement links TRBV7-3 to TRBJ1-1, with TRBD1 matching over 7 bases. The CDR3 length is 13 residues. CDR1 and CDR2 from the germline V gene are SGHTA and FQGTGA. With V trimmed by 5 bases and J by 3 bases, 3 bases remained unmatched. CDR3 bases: TGTGCCAGCAGCGCAGACAGGGACACTGAAGCTTTCTTT. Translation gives CASSADRDTEAFF.

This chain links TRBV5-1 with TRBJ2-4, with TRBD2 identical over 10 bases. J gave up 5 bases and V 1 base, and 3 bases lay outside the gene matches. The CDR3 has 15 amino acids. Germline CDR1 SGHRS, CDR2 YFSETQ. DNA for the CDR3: TGCGCCAGCAGCTTGACTAGCGGGGTCCAAAACATTCAGTACTTC. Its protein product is CASSLTSGVQNIQYF.

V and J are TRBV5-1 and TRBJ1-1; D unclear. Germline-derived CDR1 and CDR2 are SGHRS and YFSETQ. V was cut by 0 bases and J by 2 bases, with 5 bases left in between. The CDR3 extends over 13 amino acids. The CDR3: CASSLDSNTEAFF. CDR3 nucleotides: TGCGCCAGCAGCTTGGACAGCAACACTGAAGCTTTCTTT.

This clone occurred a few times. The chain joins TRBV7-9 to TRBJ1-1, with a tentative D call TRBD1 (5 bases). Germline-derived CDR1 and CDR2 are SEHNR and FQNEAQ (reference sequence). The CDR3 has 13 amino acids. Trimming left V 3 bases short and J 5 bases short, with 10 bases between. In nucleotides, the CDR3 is TGTGCCAGCAGCTTCAGGGAAGGAACTGAAGCTTTCTTT. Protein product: CASSFREGTEAFF. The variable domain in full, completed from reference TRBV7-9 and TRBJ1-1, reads DTGVSQNPRHKITKRGQNVTFRCDPISEHNRLYWYRQTLGQGPEFLTYFQNEAQLEKSRLLSDRFSAERPKGSFSTLEIQRTEQGDSAMYLCASSFREGTEAFFGQGTRLTVV.

The CDR3 region is CAISESVDQPQHF. The CDR3 DNA is TGTGCCATCAGTGAGTCCGTAGATCAGCCCCAGCATTTT. The genes are TRBV10-3 and TRBJ1-5; the D is unclear. Germline V gives CDR1 ENHRY, CDR2 SYGVKD. This CDR3 has 13 amino acids. V lost 0 bases and J lost 5, with 5 bases in between.

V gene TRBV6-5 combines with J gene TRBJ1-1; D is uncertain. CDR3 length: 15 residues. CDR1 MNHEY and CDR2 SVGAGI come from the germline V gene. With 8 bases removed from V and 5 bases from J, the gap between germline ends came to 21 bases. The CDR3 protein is CASHARASPGTEAFF. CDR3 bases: TGTGCCAGCCACGCTCGAGCGTCTCCGGGAACTGAAGCTTTCTTT.

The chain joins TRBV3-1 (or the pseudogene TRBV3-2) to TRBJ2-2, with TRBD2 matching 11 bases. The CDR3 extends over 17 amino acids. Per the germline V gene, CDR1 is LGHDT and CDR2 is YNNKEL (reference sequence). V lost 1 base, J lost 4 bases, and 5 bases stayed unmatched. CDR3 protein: CASSQGDGLAGTGELFF. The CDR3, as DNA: TGTGCCAGCAGCCAAGGAGATGGACTAGCGGGCACCGGGGAGCTGTTTTTT.

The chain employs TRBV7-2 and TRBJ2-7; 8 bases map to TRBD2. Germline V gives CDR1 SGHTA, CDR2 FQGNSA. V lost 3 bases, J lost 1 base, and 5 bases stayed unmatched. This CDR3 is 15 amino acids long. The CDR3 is CASSFDPGGSYEQYF. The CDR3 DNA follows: TGTGCCAGCAGCTTTGATCCGGGAGGGTCCTACGAGCAGTACTTC.